Listed below are T cell receptor beta chains from one sample, sequenced in a study of T cells in Graves' hyperthyroidism and ophthalmopathy. TCRdb ran MiXCR on the multiplex PCR reads and lists one entry per CDR3 protein. The data show hundreds of thousands of distinct CDR3 sequences, with about 12% seen just once and around a tenth held by the top ten. Sample: blood. The receptor source for this set is a woman under 30 with Graves' hyperthyroidism. Both conserved end residues are part of each CDR3. The D gene is left open where the match is weak. Clone size is stated in some rows and not others, as once, few, many or a class when expanded.

clone_size | j_call | v_call | d_call | cdr3_aa | cdr3_nt
. | TRBJ1-5 | TRBV20-1 | . | CSSGGGRWDNQPQHF | TGCAGTAGCGGGGGGGGCCGATGGGACAATCAGCCCCAGCATTTT
. | TRBJ1-2 | TRBV4-1 | . | CASSPLGGNHGYTF | TGCGCCAGCAGCCCCTTAGGGGGGAACCATGGCTACACCTTC
many | TRBJ2-3 | TRBV20-1 | . | CSARDGQLGADTQYF | TGCAGTGCTAGAGATGGTCAGTTAGGGGCAGATACGCAGTATTTT
few | TRBJ2-1 | TRBV7-2 | TRBD2 | CAGSLNLAGGINEQFF | TGTGCCGGCAGCTTAAATTTGGCGGGAGGGATCAATGAGCAGTTCTTC
many | TRBJ1-2 | TRBV20-1 | . | CSARVPGQGYTF | TGCAGTGCTAGGGTACCGGGGCAAGGCTACACCTTC
. | TRBJ2-3 | TRBV14 | . | CASSSVGRTDTQYF | TGTGCCAGCAGCTCGGTAGGCCGCACAGATACGCAGTATTTT
. | TRBJ2-3 | TRBV20-1 | TRBD2 | CSAFWTSGGRGDTQYF | TGCAGTGCTTTTTGGACTAGCGGGGGGCGGGGGGATACGCAGTATTTT
many | TRBJ2-2 | TRBV10-3 | . | CAISQGAGELFF | TGTGCCATCAGTCAGGGCGCCGGGGAGCTGTTTTTT
many | TRBJ2-1 | TRBV28 | . | CASSSRRRGEQFF | TGTGCCAGCAGTTCGAGGCGACGGGGTGAGCAGTTCTTC
many | TRBJ2-1 | TRBV7-3 | TRBD2 | CASSLIGLAGYNEQFF | TGTGCCAGCAGCTTAATTGGACTAGCGGGTTACAATGAGCAGTTCTTC
many | TRBJ1-2 | TRBV30 | TRBD1 | CAWKGTDGYTF | TGTGCCTGGAAGGGGACAGATGGCTACACCTTC